This T cell receptor beta chain was found in a study of T-cell reconstitution after alpha-beta-depleted transplantation in children. The sample holds many counts of this clonotype. V lost 1 base, J lost 8 bases, and 6 bases stayed unmatched. The CDR3 has 14 amino acids. Germline lookup yields CDR1 MGHRA and CDR2 YSYEKL. The TCRbeta library was prepared with unique molecular identifiers. TCRdb ran MiXCR on the PCR reads and lists one entry per CDR3 protein. The data contain around 360,000 distinct CDR3 sequences, around 10% of them seen just once; the ten biggest clones take up approximately 2.3%. The sample was PBMCs from the stem cell graft donor, taken from the stem cell graft. The rearrangement links TRBV4-1 to TRBJ1-2; 8 bases line up with TRBD1. The TCR originated in a human donor who donated a stem cell graft to a child with acute lymphoblastic leukemia. The CDR3 is CASSQAGQGAGYTF. CDR3 sequence (DNA): TGCGCCAGCAGCCAAGCGGGCCAGGGGGCCGGCTACACCTTC.